This entry features one T cell receptor beta chain sequence. Its target is not known. These data belong to a study of pediatric ulcerative colitis. Study background: Disease was pancolitis in several and left-sided in two, histology-confirmed.

Here immunoSEQ multiplex PCR was the method, and the copy in TCRdb shows in-frame clones only, minus some. The sample has about 34,000 clones, 75% seen once. Study-wide results and limits: Substantially fewer templates came from a couple of patients' blood samples. Two rectal clonotypes were found only in ulcerative colitis patients, all of them. Blood-rectal clonal overlap within each person was significantly higher in ulcerative colitis patients than controls.

Trimming took 2 bases from V and 8 from J, leaving 13 bases between them. Germline values: CDR1 SNHLY, CDR2 FYNNEI. The CDR3 spans 14 residues. During colonoscopy, one to two rectal pinch biopsies were collected. The origin of this receptor is a boy younger than 18 with severe ulcerative colitis. What was sequenced was gut tissue. The V gene is TRBV2, the J gene TRBJ2-1; unclear D gene. CDR3 sequence: CASSELYSGDEQFF. The CDR3 DNA sequence: TGTGCCAGCAGTGAATTATACAGTGGGGATGAGCAGTTCTTC.